This TCR beta chain comes out of a study of blood T cell repertoires in COVID-19. On the study more broadly: From the United States, Italy and Spain came samples of acute and convalescent COVID-19.

As handled by the study authors: Reference gene primer amplification yielded estimated nucleated cell counts. Profiled with immunoSEQ multiplex PCR; TCRdb holds only in-frame clones, not every one. V and J calls plus clone size are reproduced from that table; the DNA served to infer D and trimming. The data hold around 58,000 clones, with 91% observed a single time. The sequencing sample was made of peripheral blood. The TCR originated in a woman aged 60-75 years with active or convalescent COVID-19.

CDR3 coding DNA: TGTGCCAGCGCCCCGGGAGACTATGGCTACACCTTC. This gives the protein CASAPGDYGYTF. The chain employs TRBV3-1 (or the pseudogene TRBV3-2) and TRBJ1-2; the D is unclear. The CDR3 runs 12 residues. The ends were cut back, 8 bases at V and 3 bases at J, with 10 bases in the middle. The germline V gene has CDR1 LGHDT and CDR2 YNNKEL (reference sequence).